This note documents a single T cell receptor (beta chain) sequence. Its cognate antigen is unknown. The naive CD8 population came from CD45RO-negative cells selected for CCR7, without terminally differentiated effector memory CD45RA+ cells. Each donor was a Caucasian adult residing in Nashville, Tennessee. Clones were sequenced by immunoSEQ multiplex PCR, and TCRdb holds only the in-frame ones, with some missing. Of roughly 1,800,000 clones in the sample, about 95% were seen once. The CDR3 consists of 14 residues. The V gene lost 5 bases and the J gene lost 8 bases, with 18 bases spanning the gap. The germline V gene has CDR1 SEHNR and CDR2 FQNEAQ (reference sequence). This record belongs to a study of shared clonotypes between healthy human individuals. Study-wide findings and caveats: It was expected that sequencing depth would affect clonotype sharing among donors.

Source material: naive CD8+ T cells sorted from blood. This clonotype was obtained from a man younger than 35 in good health. The rearrangement uses TRBV7-9 and TRBJ1-2; D might be TRBD1 (5 bases). CDR3 in DNA: TGTGCCAGCAGCCCGATCTTGGGAGGGGACGGCTACACCTTC. It is translated as CASSPILGGDGYTF.